The clone carrying this T cell receptor beta chain was seen only once. Some clones are missing from TCRdb's copy, which holds only in-frame ones; the method was immunoSEQ multiplex PCR. The sample lists approximately 76,000 clones; 88% were seen once. Germline V gene sequence: CDR1 SGHRS, CDR2 YFSETQ. The CDR3 covers 16 residues. With 4 bases removed from V and 1 base from J, the gap between germline ends came to 14 bases. This sample was included in a study of blood T cell repertoires in COVID-19. For the study at large: Acute and convalescent COVID-19 specimens originated in the United States, Italy and Spain. T cells, B-cell-depleted T cells, or PBMCs provided the cDNA or gDNA that served as material.

The rearrangement links TRBV5-1 to TRBJ2-2; TRBD1 is a possible D gene (6 bases). This TCR came from a human donor in a cohort sampled during active COVID-19. Material: peripheral blood. This chain's CDR3 is CASSRISTGNTGELFF. The CDR3 nucleotides are TGCGCCAGCAGCCGGATCTCGACAGGGAACACCGGGGAGCTGTTTTTT.